Presented here are 6 T cell receptor beta chains from one specimen sequenced in a study of T cell repertoires in cytomegalovirus infection. Via MiXCR, TCRdb re-called the reads, giving one row per CDR3 protein. The sample lists approximately 730,000 distinct CDR3 sequences, 33% occurring once. For these TCRs, the target antigens are not known. Here the sequenced sample was cultured PBMCs, taken from culture after CMV antigen stimulation. Receptors originate from a human donor in good health (CMV status not recorded). Some clones in this sample may be carry-over from other donors' samples.

V and J are TRBV27 and TRBJ2-1, with 15 bases fitting TRBD2. Germline V gene lookup returns CDR1 MNHEY and CDR2 SMNVEV (reference sequence). The junction had 5 bases not matched to a gene; V was cut back by 5 bases and J by 9 bases. The CDR3 runs to 15 residues. The CDR3 DNA reads as TGTGCCAGCAGTGCCTCGGGACTAGCGGGGGGTGAGCAGTTCTTC. Its translation is CASSASGLAGGEQFF.

V gene TRBV5-1 combines with J gene TRBJ2-1, with TRBD2 as a possible D gene (6 bases). V gave up 0 bases and J gave up 13 bases, with 11 bases separating them. This CDR3 spans 12 amino acids. Germline-derived CDR1 and CDR2 are SGHRS and YFSETQ. The CDR3 here is CASSLDPGDQFF. Here the CDR3 DNA reads TGCGCCAGCAGCTTGGACCCGGGGGACCAGTTCTTC.

The chain is built from TRBV7-2 and TRBJ2-2; TRBD2 is a possible D gene (7 bases). The CDR3 consists of 13 residues. V gave up 2 bases and J gave up 10 bases, with 11 bases separating them. Germline-derived CDR1 and CDR2 are SGHTA and FQGNSA. The CDR3 sequence: CASSLWGGLELFF. CDR3 nucleotides: TGTGCCAGCAGCTTATGGGGGGGCCTGGAGCTGTTTTTT.

In its sample, this clonotype was seen a few times. The V gene is TRBV11-2, the J gene TRBJ2-1; 9 bases match TRBD2. J gave up 9 bases and V 1 base, and 7 bases lay outside the gene matches. Germline V gene sequence: CDR1 SGHAT, CDR2 FQNNGV. The CDR3 loop spans 15 amino acids. The CDR3 spells CASSLGSSGSGEQFF. The CDR3 DNA reads TGTGCCAGCAGCTTAGGTAGTAGCGGGAGTGGTGAGCAGTTCTTC.

This clonotype was observed once. The chain joins TRBV20-1 to TRBJ1-4, with TRBD1 matching over 11 bases. With the DNA end fitting TRBJ2-2 better, the J assignment may be wrong. This CDR3 contains 13 residues. Germline CDR1 is DFQATT and CDR2 is SNEGSKA (reference sequence). The CDR3 DNA sequence: TGCAGTGCATCCCGGGACAGGGGGATGGAGCTGTTTTTT. Translation gives CSASRDRGMELFF.

The table lists this clonotype with a few counts. The chain employs TRBV27 and TRBJ2-1; TRBD1 matches at 7 bases. This CDR3 comprises 16 residues. Germline V gene sequence: CDR1 MNHEY, CDR2 SMNVEV (reference sequence). The junction had 10 bases not matched to a gene; V was cut back by 2 bases and J by 6 bases. The CDR3: CASSLNRGWSGNEQFF. DNA for the CDR3: TGTGCCAGCAGTTTAAACAGGGGCTGGTCTGGCAATGAGCAGTTCTTC.